This entry concerns a single TCR beta chain. In this sample, this clonotype turned up a few times. It lacks a known antigen. No base qualities exist here, and no much larger clone lies one base off it. The TCR beta CDR3 regions were amplified from RNA transcripts. For the first round of RT-PCR on the TCR CDR3, the HTBI primer set was used together with the Qiagen OneStep RT-PCR kit. Libraries were constructed in a second round of multiplex PCR, after which size selection and purification were carried out. Libraries were sequenced paired-end with 100 bp reads on an Illumina HiSeq2000. On the study's bioinformatics: SOAPnuke was used to process the raw data, removing reads that contained adapters or uncalled bases, had a mean Phred below 15, or lacked an exact match to the constant primer or identifier. High-quality paired reads were merged with COPE v1.2.5, and unique nucleotide sequences were defined as clonotypes. Clonotypes were aligned to IMGT TRBV, TRBD and TRBJ reference segments using MiTCR v1.1. The analysis included only V-J combinations with a frequency above 0.0001, which together covered roughly 99% of the repertoires. A TCS score was defined as the ratio between F50 (clonal expansion) and ExV (chaos), using BLOSUM62-based TCRdist between CDR3 peptides within each V-J. Welch's t-statistics and random forest reduced several hundred V-J features to roughly 13, which were used in a naive Bayes classifier (R e1071). TCRdb redid the processing of the public reads, applying fastp at Q25 and MiXCR, and retained in-frame beta chains. One record per CDR3 amino acid sequence lists the most common genes and DNA. Clone size and V and J calls follow TCRdb, not the original study. For this sample the table gives 500,000 to 600,000 distinct CDR3 sequences, of which just under 20% were detected only once. Together, the top ten hold 40% to 50% of the sample.

Ophthalmopathy patients had moderately to severely active disease, Clinical Activity Score of at least 3, NOSPECS grade of at least 4, and duration under 3 months. The study excluded patients with uncontrolled infections, other autoimmune diseases, pregnancy or lactation. Diagnoses relied on clinical symptoms, serum thyroxine and TRAb, thyroid ultrasound and orbital computed tomography. PBMCs were isolated from about 9.1 ml of fresh peripheral blood by Ficoll-Paque density gradient centrifugation. Total RNA was extracted using Trizol reagent, and RNA quality was assessed on an Agilent 2100 Bioanalyzer. The sample belongs to a study of T cells in Graves' hyperthyroidism and ophthalmopathy (dated by TCRdb to the late 2010s). Concerning the study at large: Peripheral blood samples were taken at the time of initial diagnosis, prior to any treatment. To identify TCR V-J signatures that set the groups apart, the researchers used a discovery cohort of about a hundred patients, made up of some 41 with Graves' ophthalmopathy and around 58 with stable Graves' hyperthyroidism. Prospective prediction of ophthalmopathy was tested in an independent validation cohort of fewer than 20 hyperthyroidism patients and 17 patients who later progressed to ophthalmopathy. The 100 discovery patients were divided at random into training and test sets in a 7:3 ratio. In roughly six Graves' hyperthyroidism patients, the study also compared T-cell repertoires from thyroid tissue with T-cell repertoires from blood. Following sampling, methimazole starting at 30 mg daily was given to hyperthyroidism patients, and high-dose intravenous methylprednisolone was given to ophthalmopathy patients. The paper reports TCR Vbeta CDR3 sequencing of about 140 peripheral blood samples: around 41 ophthalmopathy, approximately 74 hyperthyroidism and roughly 17 progressor patients.

Study-wide conclusions, independent of this receptor: No statistical method was used to fix the sample size in advance, and group allocation was not hidden from the investigators. Most expanded thyroid clonotypes (frequency above 0.001) were also detected in blood, a finding suggesting that blood repertoires may reflect thyroid immune responses. A 13 V-J signature model separated ophthalmopathy from stable hyperthyroidism, with around 88% sensitivity and roughly 84% specificity in cross-validation and 80%/75% in testing. During validation, the model predicted progression to ophthalmopathy a median of approximately 6.5 months ahead of onset, with almost 71% sensitivity and 72% to 85% specificity.

Taken from cysteine to phenylalanine, the CDR3 has 16 residues. Of all the DNA, just the CDR3 is kept, 48 bases in frame from base 1. The trim is 6 bases for V and 2 bases for J, with a gap of 19 bases between the germline ends. The source of this sequence is a man aged 40-55 years with Graves' ophthalmopathy. Recombination connected TRBV12-3 or TRBV12-4 to TRBJ1-2; the D gene is perhaps TRBD1, from 6 matching bases. The sequenced material came from blood. The CDR3 region has the sequence CASRPGGSLGNYGYTF. The DNA sequence follows: TGTGCCAGCAGGCCCGGGGGCTCCTTGGGAAACTATGGCTACACCTTC.